This TCR beta chain was captured by sequencing in a study of monozygotic twins with inflammatory bowel disease. The CDR3 is 16 residues long. Germline lookup yields CDR1 SEHNR and CDR2 FQNEAQ (reference sequence). Findings and caveats of the study: With others, IBD patients shared fewer clonotypes than healthy twins did, especially with disease activity.

TCRalpha and TCRbeta cDNA was put through two nested PCRs of approximately 17 and 9 cycles. Reanalyzing the 5' RACE reads, TCRdb keeps one entry per CDR3 protein, without DNA. Its listing shows approximately 210,000 distinct CDR3 sequences. To note about this clonotype: Its antigen is not known.

The sequence came from a human donor with ulcerative colitis or Crohn's disease, or a healthy co-twin of an affected twin (not recorded which). The chain employs TRBV7-9 and TRBJ2-2. Source material: blood. The CDR3 sequence: CASSQLSSDHTGELFF.